This TCR beta chain was identified during a study of blood T cell repertoires in COVID-19. In the study overall: The analysed material was cDNA or gDNA that came from T cells, B-cell-depleted T cells, or PBMCs.

Grouping used clinical history reported by participants in a survey and questionnaire. This table comes from immunoSEQ multiplex PCR, and its TCRdb copy is limited to in-frame clones, with some not included. The sample consists of 180,000 or so clones, roughly 83% of them appearing once. V lost 0 bases to trimming and J lost 4 bases, with 18 bases between them. CDR1 and CDR2 (germline): MNHNS, SASEGT. The length of the CDR3 is 17 residues. This sequence originates from a woman in her twenties or thirties who had recovered from COVID-19. The specimen sequenced was PBMCs or T cells enriched from blood (not recorded which). The chain carries TRBV6-1 and TRBJ1-1, with D uncertain. This CDR3 is CASSEALTYSYGTEAFF. The CDR3 coding sequence is TGTGCCAGCAGTGAAGCGCTTACCTACAGTTACGGCACTGAAGCTTTCTTT.